This is a list of T cell receptor beta chains from one sample in a study of T cell responses to AZD1222 COVID-19 vaccine. Measured with immunoSEQ multiplex PCR; TCRdb has only the in-frame clones, and not every one. This table holds tens of thousands of clones, roughly nine tenths found once. Sequenced material: peripheral blood, taken 28 days after the second AZD1222 dose. These receptors all come from an adult who received the AZD1222 COVID-19 vaccine. CDR3s include the opening cysteine and the closing phenylalanine or tryptophan. A D gene is named only where the DNA matches it firmly. Only part of the rows carry a size: once, few, many, or a class if the clone is expanded.

clone_size	v_call	j_call	d_call	cdr3_nt	cdr3_aa
.	TRBV6-6	TRBJ2-5	TRBD2	TGTGCCAGCAGTTACTCCCTAGCGGGGCAAGAGACCCAGTACTTC	CASSYSLAGQETQYF
.	TRBV27	TRBJ1-1	.	TGTGCCTCTAAAAGGGTGGGATCCACTGAAGCTTTCTTT	CASKRVGSTEAFF
.	TRBV6-4	TRBJ1-1	.	TGTGCCAGCAGCATCCGGGACTCTCACGAGCGGAACACTGAAGCTTTCTTT	CASSIRDSHERNTEAFF
.	TRBV5-6	TRBJ2-1	.	TGTGCCAGCAGTCACTGGCCGAGCTCCTACAATGAGCAGTTCTTC	CASSHWPSSYNEQFF
once	TRBV7-9	TRBJ2-1	.	TGTGCCAGCAGCTTAGCGCGTCAGGGCTTATACAATGAGCAGTTCTTC	CASSLARQGLYNEQFF
.	TRBV18	TRBJ1-2	.	TGTGCCAGCTCACCGCGTCCATCGGTAGGGGATGGCTACACCTTC	CASSPRPSVGDGYTF
.	TRBV15	TRBJ2-1	.	TGTGCCACCAGCAGAGATCAGAGGGGAACAAACAATGAGCAGTTCTTC	CATSRDQRGTNNEQFF
.	TRBV7-2	TRBJ1-3	TRBD1	TGTGCCAGCAGCTTAGCCACGGGACAGGGGGTTGGAAACACCATATATTTT	CASSLATGQGVGNTIYF
.	TRBV5-4	TRBJ2-1	.	TGTGCCAGCAGCTTGTTAGCTAGCGCCAATGAGCAGTTCTTC	CASSLLASANEQFF
.	TRBV7-3	TRBJ1-1	.	TGTGCCAGCAGCCCGACGGTGAACACTGAAGCTTTCTTT	CASSPTVNTEAFF
few	TRBV4-1	TRBJ2-7	TRBD1	TGCGCCAGCAGCCCAGCCCCGACAGGGGGATCCCACGAGCAGTACTTC	CASSPAPTGGSHEQYF
.	TRBV3-1/TRBV3-2	TRBJ1-5	.	TGTGCCAGCAGCCAAGGCAGAGTCGGTCAGCCCCAGCATTTT	CASSQGRVGQPQHF
.	TRBV5-5	TRBJ2-7	.	TGTGCCAGCACCCCTCTTGATCTGGGCTACGAGCAGTACTTC	CASTPLDLGYEQYF
.	TRBV5-1	TRBJ2-7	TRBD1	TGCGCCAGCAGCATTAGGGGGCTCGACGAGCAGTACTTC	CASSIRGLDEQYF
.	TRBV7-3	TRBJ2-1	TRBD2	TGTGCCAGCGGAAATTTGACTAGCGGGTCTAATGAGCAGTTCTTC	CASGNLTSGSNEQFF
.	TRBV5-1	TRBJ1-2	.	TGCGCCAGCAGCTTGGATCCAGGATCAGGAGATGGCTACACCTTC	CASSLDPGSGDGYTF
.	TRBV9	TRBJ2-5	TRBD2	TGTGCCAGCAGCGCCGGGACTAGCGGGAGGCGTTGGGAGACCCAGTACTTC	CASSAGTSGRRWETQYF
.	TRBV5-1	TRBJ1-1	.	TGCGCCAGCAGCTTGACTCTAGATAACACTGAAGCTTTCTTT	CASSLTLDNTEAFF
.	TRBV9	TRBJ1-3	.	TGTGCCAGCAACCCCGGGACCTCTGGAAACACCATATATTTT	CASNPGTSGNTIYF
.	TRBV30	TRBJ1-2	TRBD1	TGTGCCTGGAGTAGAGGTGGGACAGGGTTTGGCTACACCTTC	CAWSRGGTGFGYTF
.	TRBV7-9	TRBJ1-2	.	TGTGCCAGCAGCTTAACAGACGGACCTAACTATGGCTACACCTTC	CASSLTDGPNYGYTF
.	TRBV7-2	TRBJ2-1	TRBD2	TGTGCCAGCAGCTTTGGGCGGGAGAGCTATGAGCAGTTCTTC	CASSFGRESYEQFF
once	TRBV27	TRBJ2-7	TRBD1	TGTGCCAGCAGTCTATTACCGGGACAGGGCCCCTACGAGCAGTACTTC	CASSLLPGQGPYEQYF
.	TRBV6-1	TRBJ1-1	.	TGTGCCAGCAGTGAAAGGCCCCAGGGGTTAGGGTTGGCTTTCTTT	CASSERPQGLGLAFF
.	TRBV2	TRBJ2-7	.	TGTGCCAGCAGTGGATACCTCTCCTACGAGCAGTACTTC	CASSGYLSYEQYF
.	TRBV5-4	TRBJ2-1	TRBD1	TGTGCCAGCAGCTTGCAACAGGGGCGCTTTGAGAATGAGCAGTTCTTC	CASSLQQGRFENEQFF
.	TRBV29-1	TRBJ2-7	.	TGCAGCGTTGGAGCAGACGACACCTACGAGCAGTACTTC	CSVGADDTYEQYF
.	TRBV28	TRBJ1-1	TRBD1	TGTGCCAGCAGCCGGGACAGGGGTTGGACGATGAACACTGAAGCTTTCTTT	CASSRDRGWTMNTEAFF
.	TRBV28	TRBJ1-2	TRBD1	TGTGCCAGCAGAACAGGGGATTCCTATGGCTACACCTTC	CASRTGDSYGYTF
.	TRBV2	TRBJ1-6	TRBD1	TGTGCCAGCAGTGGGAGGGGGCCGAATAATTCACCCCTCCACTTT	CASSGRGPNNSPLHF
.	TRBV24-1	TRBJ2-2	.	TGTGCCACCAGTGATTTCGCGGTGTCGGACACCGGGGAGCTGTTTTTT	CATSDFAVSDTGELFF
.	TRBV19	TRBJ1-1	.	TGTGCCAGTAGTAAGCAGGGAGGTTCCACTGAAGCTTTCTTT	CASSKQGGSTEAFF
.	TRBV28	TRBJ2-6	.	TGTGCCAGCACTTTATCTGGGGCCAACGTCCTGACTTTC	CASTLSGANVLTF
.	TRBV6-1	TRBJ2-7	.	TGTGCCAGCAGTGAAAGCAACAGAACCCCCTCGAGGGAGCAGTACTTC	CASSESNRTPSREQYF
.	TRBV9	TRBJ2-5	TRBD1	TGTGCCAGCAGCGAGACAGGGTACCAAGAGACCCAGTACTTC	CASSETGYQETQYF
.	TRBV19	TRBJ2-5	.	TGTGCCAGTAGCGCCGAGGGTCGTTGGGAGACCCAGTACTTC	CASSAEGRWETQYF
.	TRBV7-9	TRBJ2-7	TRBD2	TGTGCCAGCAGCGAGGGACTAATGGCCTACGAGCAGTACTTC	CASSEGLMAYEQYF
.	TRBV14	TRBJ1-2	.	TGTGCCAGCAGCCAAGATCCAGGGGATGGCTACACCTTC	CASSQDPGDGYTF
.	TRBV19	TRBJ2-3	TRBD2	TGTGCCAGTAGTACGACTAGCGGCTATACGCAGTATTTT	CASSTTSGYTQYF
.	TRBV6-5	TRBJ1-2	.	TGTGCCAGCAGCCCCGGTGGAGGCTACACCTTC	CASSPGGGYTF
.	TRBV7-2	TRBJ1-5	.	TGTGCCAGCAGCTCGCATCGGGTTAGCAATCAGCCCCAGCATTTT	CASSSHRVSNQPQHF
.	TRBV14	TRBJ1-3	.	TGTGCCAGCAGCTACCGTTTATCTGGAAACACCATATATTTT	CASSYRLSGNTIYF
once	TRBV5-1	TRBJ2-7	TRBD1	TGCGCCAGCAGCTTGGATACGTCCGGGACAGGTGGATATGAGCAGTACTTC	CASSLDTSGTGGYEQYF
.	TRBV7-8	TRBJ2-7	.	TGTGCCAGCGGCGCCCCGGGAATTTACGAGCAGTACTTC	CASGAPGIYEQYF
.	TRBV15	TRBJ1-2	.	TGTGCCACCAGCAAAGGAGGGGAATTGAGCTATGGCTACACCTTC	CATSKGGELSYGYTF
.	TRBV28	TRBJ1-5	.	TGTGCCAGCAGACCGTCGGGGGTTAGCAATCAGCCCCAGCATTTT	CASRPSGVSNQPQHF